Listed below are T cell receptor beta chains from one sample, sequenced in a study of identical twins. TCRdb fed the 5' RACE reads into MiXCR, producing one record per CDR3 protein. The sample holds 500,000 or so distinct CDR3 sequences, roughly a fifth seen once. A further study also used this sample, focusing on T cells expressing NK-cell markers.

Material: CD4+ T cells sorted from blood. These receptors all stem from a young woman in good health. CDR3s include the opening cysteine and the closing phenylalanine or tryptophan. Each record gives: J gene, D gene, V gene, clone size, CDR3 protein, CDR3 DNA. D genes are given only for firm matches. The size entry is marked missing in some rows and otherwise reads once, few, many or a size class.

TRBJ2-2	-	TRBV18	few	CASSPVGELFF	TGTGCCAGCTCACCGGTCGGGGAGCTGTTTTTT
TRBJ2-7	TRBD2	TRBV11-1	-	CASSPVVYSWRGGHEQYF	TGTGCCAGCAGCCCCGTCGTGTACTCGTGGCGGGGGGGCCACGAGCAGTACTTC
TRBJ2-3	TRBD2	TRBV5-1	-	CASSLEASGGGTDTQYF	TGCGCCAGCAGCTTGGAGGCTAGCGGAGGGGGCACAGATACGCAGTATTTT
TRBJ2-1	TRBD1	TRBV12-3/TRBV12-4	few	CAGNRGNNNEQFF	TGTGCGGGAAACAGGGGGAATAACAATGAGCAGTTCTTC
TRBJ2-3	TRBD1	TRBV6-1	-	CASQHRTGSTDTQYF	TGTGCCAGCCAACATCGGACAGGGTCGACAGATACGCAGTATTTT
TRBJ2-7	TRBD1	TRBV7-2	-	CASSLGGQGAIYEQYF	TGTGCCAGCAGCTTAGGAGGACAGGGGGCGATCTACGAGCAGTACTTC
TRBJ2-5	TRBD1	TRBV20-1	few	CSAKTGEAAETQYF	TGCAGTGCGAAGACAGGGGAGGCGGCAGAGACCCAGTACTTC
TRBJ2-2	TRBD1	TRBV12-3/TRBV12-4	-	CVAGDRGPSTGELFF	TGTGTGGCCGGGGACAGGGGGCCGAGCACCGGGGAGCTGTTTTTT
TRBJ2-3	-	TRBV20-1	-	CSAGGTHSTDTQYF	TGCAGTGCTGGAGGGACTCATAGCACAGATACGCAGTATTTT
TRBJ1-1	-	TRBV7-6	few	CASSAMATDTEAFF	TGTGCCAGCAGCGCTATGGCGACAGACACTGAAGCTTTCTTT
TRBJ2-1	TRBD2	TRBV20-1	many	CSVAGLAGGNEQFF	TGCAGCGTTGCGGGACTAGCGGGAGGCAATGAGCAGTTCTTC
TRBJ2-5	-	TRBV20-1	-	CSAVGKETQYF	TGCAGTGCTGTGGGGAAAGAGACCCAGTACTTC
TRBJ2-7	-	TRBV12-3/TRBV12-4	-	CASSFALGPYEQYF	TGTGCCAGCAGTTTCGCCCTCGGTCCCTACGAGCAGTACTTC
TRBJ1-4	-	TRBV4-2	few	CASSQENRVNEKLFF	TGTGCCAGCAGCCAAGAGAACAGGGTTAATGAAAAACTGTTTTTT
TRBJ1-4	-	TRBV20-1	many	CSAPSVANEKLFF	TGCAGTGCTCCTTCGGTAGCTAATGAAAAACTGTTTTTT
TRBJ2-3	-	TRBV7-2	few	CASSKQTWQYF	TGTGCCAGCAGCAAACAGACATGGCAGTATTTT
TRBJ1-2	-	TRBV29-1	-	CSVDEPGVYGYTF	TGCAGCGTTGACGAGCCGGGCGTCTATGGCTACACCTTC
TRBJ2-7	-	TRBV6-6	many	CASVLGDTYEQYF	TGTGCCAGCGTCTTGGGAGATACCTACGAGCAGTACTTC
TRBJ2-7	-	TRBV12-3/TRBV12-4	-	CASSFSTPGVGYEQYF	TGTGCCAGCAGTTTCTCCACTCCAGGGGTGGGCTACGAGCAGTACTTC
TRBJ2-5	-	TRBV2	-	CASRAGHTSRYF	TGTGCCAGCAGAGCTGGACACACGTCTCGGTACTTC
TRBJ2-3	-	TRBV29-1	many	CSVEVGRGGGSAQYF	TGCAGCGTTGAAGTGGGGAGAGGTGGGGGATCGGCGCAGTATTTT
TRBJ2-1	-	TRBV12-3/TRBV12-4	-	CASSLRQDNEQFF	TGTGCCAGCAGCCTCAGGCAGGACAATGAGCAGTTCTTC
TRBJ2-1	TRBD2	TRBV7-7	-	CASSPHRATSGGGREQFF	TGTGCTAGCAGCCCCCATCGCGCAACTAGCGGGGGGGGCCGTGAGCAGTTCTTC
TRBJ2-5	-	TRBV5-1	many	CASSGEGHQGETQYF	TGCGCCAGCAGCGGGGAGGGACACCAAGGAGAGACCCAGTACTTC
TRBJ2-1	-	TRBV12-3/TRBV12-4	few	CASTLFSDEQFF	TGTGCCAGCACCCTCTTCTCGGATGAGCAGTTCTTC
TRBJ2-1	TRBD2	TRBV5-1	many	CASSLNMGTSVNEQFF	TGCGCCAGCAGCTTGAATATGGGGACTAGTGTCAATGAGCAGTTCTTC
TRBJ1-1	-	TRBV21-1	-	CASSKNGSNTEAFF	TGTGCCAGCAGCAAAAACGGCTCGAACACTGAAGCTTTCTTT
TRBJ2-7	-	TRBV15	few	CATSRPQGAYEQYF	TGTGCCACCAGCAGACCACAGGGTGCCTACGAGCAGTACTTC
TRBJ2-7	TRBD2	TRBV12-3/TRBV12-4	-	CASSPSGSGEQYF	TGTGCCAGCAGTCCTAGCGGGAGTGGTGAGCAGTACTTC
TRBJ2-7	TRBD2	TRBV6-2/TRBV6-3	-	CASSYPTHRSGTSGSTEQYF	TGTGCCAGCAGTTACCCCACCCATCGAAGCGGGACTAGCGGGAGTACCGAGCAGTACTTC
TRBJ2-1	-	TRBV4-3	-	CASSQAFNHEQFF	TGCGCCAGCAGCCAAGCATTTAACCATGAGCAGTTCTTC
TRBJ2-1	TRBD2	TRBV9	few	CASSVRREGLNEQFF	TGTGCCAGCAGCGTAAGGCGGGAGGGCCTCAATGAGCAGTTCTTC
TRBJ2-1	-	TRBV18	-	CASSPDRHNEQFF	TGTGCCAGCTCACCGGACCGCCACAATGAGCAGTTCTTC
TRBJ2-3	-	TRBV28	few	CASSWGNTDTQYF	TGTGCCAGCAGTTGGGGGAACACAGATACGCAGTATTTT
TRBJ2-7	TRBD2	TRBV12-3/TRBV12-4	few	CASRTSGGTYEQYF	TGTGCCAGCAGGACTAGCGGGGGCACCTACGAGCAGTACTTC
TRBJ1-4	-	TRBV20-1	-	CSARDRGEEKLFF	TGCAGTGCTAGAGATAGGGGTGAAGAAAAACTGTTTTTT
TRBJ2-3	-	TRBV3-1	few	CASSQMPADTQYF	TGTGCCAGCAGCCAAATGCCGGCCGATACGCAGTATTTT
TRBJ2-7	-	TRBV2	few	CASSQERSSYEQYF	TGTGCCAGCTCCCAAGAGCGTTCTTCCTACGAGCAGTACTTC
TRBJ2-1	-	TRBV11-2	-	CASSLEAYHEQFF	TGTGCCAGCAGCTTAGAAGCATATCATGAGCAGTTCTTC
TRBJ1-5	-	TRBV10-3	many	CAISEGSLNQPQHF	TGTGCCATCAGTGAGGGCAGCTTGAATCAGCCCCAGCATTTT
TRBJ2-5	-	TRBV20-1	few	CSASGPTETQYF	TGCAGTGCTTCCGGTCCCACGGAGACCCAGTACTTC
TRBJ2-1	-	TRBV29-1	few	CSVVPTTALGTAFF	TGCAGCGTTGTCCCTACCACGGCTCTGGGCACAGCATTCTTC
TRBJ1-2	-	TRBV12-3/TRBV12-4	few	CASSGLRGRGNYGYTF	TGTGCCAGCAGTGGCCTGAGAGGGAGAGGAAACTATGGCTACACCTTC
TRBJ2-6	TRBD1	TRBV18	-	CASSPQTPGQGFVLTF	TGTGCCAGCTCACCCCAAACTCCGGGACAGGGCTTCGTCCTGACTTTC
TRBJ2-6	-	TRBV12-3/TRBV12-4	-	CASSLRGANVLTF	TGTGCCAGCAGTTTACGAGGGGCCAACGTCCTGACTTTC
TRBJ2-2	TRBD2	TRBV10-3	-	CAITGGMTGELFF	TGTGCCATCACGGGAGGGATGACCGGGGAGCTGTTTTTT
TRBJ1-2	TRBD1	TRBV5-5	-	CASSSSGTVGYTF	TGTGCCAGCAGCTCGTCCGGGACAGTTGGCTACACCTTC
TRBJ1-1	-	TRBV12-3/TRBV12-4	-	CASSRDRIQEAFF	TGTGCCAGCAGCCGAGACAGAATACAAGAAGCTTTCTTT
TRBJ2-5	-	TRBV12-3/TRBV12-4	many	CASSSQAGREETQYF	TGTGCCAGCAGTTCCCAAGCGGGCAGGGAAGAGACCCAGTACTTC
TRBJ1-1	TRBD1	TRBV29-1	-	CSVEQGHTEAFF	TGCAGCGTGGAACAGGGGCACACTGAAGCTTTCTTT
TRBJ1-6	TRBD1	TRBV12-3/TRBV12-4	-	CASGTGAGNSPLHF	TGTGCCAGCGGAACAGGGGCAGGAAATTCACCCCTCCACTTT
TRBJ1-6	TRBD1	TRBV7-9	-	CASSSGQGYNSPLHF	TGTGCCAGCAGCTCGGGACAGGGTTATAATTCACCCCTCCACTTT
TRBJ2-7	-	TRBV6-1	-	CASRRNAEQYF	TGTGCCAGCCGCCGGAATGCCGAGCAGTACTTC
TRBJ2-7	-	TRBV27	few	CASSNGPGAYF	TGTGCCAGCAGCAACGGACCAGGGGCGTACTTC
TRBJ2-5	-	TRBV6-5	few	CASTSDQETQYF	TGTGCCAGCACTAGCGACCAAGAGACCCAGTACTTC
TRBJ1-1	-	TRBV7-6	-	CASSPREGRAFF	TGTGCCAGCAGCCCGCGGGAGGGGCGAGCTTTCTTT
TRBJ1-2	-	TRBV7-2	few	CASSISGTNYGYTF	TGTGCCAGCAGCATCTCCGGGACAAACTATGGCTACACCTTC